These T cell receptor beta chains were read from a single sample in a study of glioma-infiltrating T cells. MiXCR, applied by TCRdb to the multiplex PCR reads, yields one record per CDR3 protein. The sample contains 90,000 or so distinct CDR3 sequences, approximately 40% of which appear only once. The sample taken for sequencing was glioma tissue, nonneoplastic brain tissue, or PBMCs (not recorded which). The source is a human donor with low-grade glioma or glioblastoma, undergoing nonglioma brain surgery, or in good health (not recorded which). CDR3s include the opening cysteine and the closing phenylalanine or tryptophan. The D gene is left open where the match is weak. Clone size is shown for a subset of rows, as once, few, many or a class of expanded clone.

V gene	D gene	clone size	J gene	CDR3 DNA	CDR3 protein
TRBV11-2	NA	many	TRBJ2-3	TGTGCCAGCAGCCCCCGGAGGGGATGGGATACGCAGTATTTT	CASSPRRGWDTQYF
TRBV11-2	TRBD1	many	TRBJ2-5	TGTGCCAGCAGCTCGTACCGGGACAGAAATGAAGAGACCCAGTACTTC	CASSSYRDRNEETQYF
TRBV19	NA	many	TRBJ2-3	TGTGCCAGTAGTATCTCCCTAGTTCTGAGCACAGATACGCAGTATTTT	CASSISLVLSTDTQYF
TRBV6-2/TRBV6-3	TRBD2	many	TRBJ2-3	TGTGCCAGCAGTTTAGCGGGAGGCCCTTATACGCAGTATTTT	CASSLAGGPYTQYF
TRBV7-8	NA	many	TRBJ1-5	TGTGCCAGCAGCTTAGGAGTGGGGTCCTTCAATCAGCCCCAGCATTTT	CASSLGVGSFNQPQHF
TRBV7-9	NA	many	TRBJ2-7	TGTGCCAGCAGTCCAAATCCCCGGGCAATGTACTTC	CASSPNPRAMYF
TRBV6-2/TRBV6-3	NA	many	TRBJ2-7	TGTGCCAGCAGTTACTCGAAGACGACATCTGAGCAGTACTTC	CASSYSKTTSEQYF
TRBV5-1	NA	many	TRBJ1-1	TGCGCCAGCAGCTTGGATGGGGGGACTGAAGCTTTCTTT	CASSLDGGTEAFF
TRBV7-9	NA	many	TRBJ2-1	TGTGCCAGCAGCCCGACAGAACAGTTCTTC	CASSPTEQFF
TRBV28	NA	NA	TRBJ2-3	TGTGCCAGCAGTTTCACGGCAGGACTCACAGATACACAGTATTTT	CASSFTAGLTDTQYF
TRBV28	NA	NA	TRBJ2-1	TGTGCCAGCACACGGGCTGGCTATGAGCAGTTCTTC	CASTRAGYEQFF
TRBV7-8	NA	many	TRBJ1-2	TGTGCCAGCAGCTTAGGCCCCGGCTATCAGGGCGGCTACACCTTC	CASSLGPGYQGGYTF
TRBV9	NA	NA	TRBJ1-2	TGTGCCAGCAGCGTAGGGGCCAAGTCGGCCTATGGCTACACCTTC	CASSVGAKSAYGYTF
TRBV7-3	TRBD1	NA	TRBJ1-1	TGTGCCAGCACCTTAGGGACAGTCACTGAAGCCTTCTTT	CASTLGTVTEAFF
TRBV15	NA	many	TRBJ2-5	TGTGCCACCAGCAGGGACTTCCAAGAGACCCAGTACTTC	CATSRDFQETQYF
TRBV7-6	NA	many	TRBJ2-7	TGTGCCAGCAGCCCCCCGGGGCAAGTCTACGAGCAGTACTTC	CASSPPGQVYEQYF
TRBV6-2/TRBV6-3	NA	many	TRBJ1-4	TGTGCCAGCAAGTATTCAACTAATGAAAAACTGTTTTTT	CASKYSTNEKLFF
TRBV6-1	NA	many	TRBJ2-3	TGTGCCAGCACCCTAGAAAGGAGTACGCAGTATTTT	CASTLERSTQYF
TRBV3-1	NA	NA	TRBJ2-1	TGTGCCAGCATCAAAGTTGTAGGGTACAATGAGCAGTTCTTC	CASIKVVGYNEQFF
TRBV6-2/TRBV6-3	NA	many	TRBJ2-2	TGTGCCAGCAGTTACGTGATTGTGGAGTACACCGGGGAGCTGTTTTTT	CASSYVIVEYTGELFF
TRBV29-1	NA	many	TRBJ2-7	TGCAGCGTTCTTATGGCAGGGAGACGAGACGAGCAGTACTTC	CSVLMAGRRDEQYF
TRBV25-1	NA	NA	TRBJ2-7	TGTGCCACCGAGGAGAGATCTAGCTACGAGCAGTACTTC	CATEERSSYEQYF
TRBV5-1	NA	many	TRBJ1-1	TGCGCCAGCAGCTTCGGCCTTAACACTGAAGCTTTCTTT	CASSFGLNTEAFF
TRBV11-1	NA	many	TRBJ2-1	TGTGCCAGCAGCTTAGAGTCTTTTAGTTCCTACAATGAGCAGTTCTTC	CASSLESFSSYNEQFF
TRBV6-2/TRBV6-3	NA	NA	TRBJ1-6	TGTGACAGCAGTTACTCGGACTCCTCGAGCTCCTATAATTCACCCGTCCACTTT	CDSSYSDSSSSYNSPVHF
TRBV20-1	NA	many	TRBJ1-6	TGCAGTGCTAGAGATTCGAAAGGATATAATTCACCCCTCCACTTT	CSARDSKGYNSPLHF
TRBV7-2	NA	NA	TRBJ1-4	NA	CASTNQTSMYLCASRFEGEKLFF
TRBV10-3	NA	many	TRBJ2-1	TGTGCCATCAGCCCATACAACTACAATGAGCAGTTCTTC	CAISPYNYNEQFF
TRBV4-2	NA	NA	TRBJ2-7	TGTGCCAGCAGCCAAGGGGGCGGCTTCTACGAGCAGTACTTC	CASSQGGGFYEQYF
TRBV5-1	NA	many	TRBJ2-1	TGCGCCAGCAGCTTGGTTAGCGGTGGGCAGTTCTTC	CASSLVSGGQFF
TRBV28	TRBD1	once	TRBJ2-7	TGTGCCAGCAGTGGGGACAGGGAGGGCAACGAGCAGTACTTC	CASSGDREGNEQYF
TRBV6-2/TRBV6-3	TRBD2	many	TRBJ2-7	TGTGCCAGCAGTTACGTGCGGGGGGACTACGAGCAGTACTTC	CASSYVRGDYEQYF
TRBV7-9	NA	many	TRBJ1-2	TGTGCCAGCAGCCCTACCTCGGGACCGCTTCTAAACTATGGCTACACCTTC	CASSPTSGPLLNYGYTF
TRBV19	NA	many	TRBJ1-5	TGTGCCACCGGAGTTATCCGGGATCAGCCCCAGCATTTT	CATGVIRDQPQHF
TRBV20-1	TRBD2	many	TRBJ2-1	TGCAGTGCTAGGATGACTAGCGGGAGGTCCAATGAGCAGTTCTTC	CSARMTSGRSNEQFF
TRBV19	TRBD2	NA	TRBJ2-1	TGTGCCAGTAGTACCTGGACTAGCGGGAGTGTGAATGAGCAGTTCTTC	CASSTWTSGSVNEQFF
TRBV7-6	TRBD2	many	TRBJ2-1	TGTGCCAGCAGCCTCACTAGCGGGGGACCCTACTCGTACAATGAGCAGTTCTTC	CASSLTSGGPYSYNEQFF
TRBV6-2/TRBV6-3	TRBD1	many	TRBJ2-5	TGTGCCAGCAACAGGGGGGACCCCCAAGAGACCCAGTACTTC	CASNRGDPQETQYF
TRBV2	NA	many	TRBJ2-7	TGTGCCAGTCAACTAGCTCAAGAGCAGTACTTC	CASQLAQEQYF
TRBV4-1	NA	NA	TRBJ2-3	TGCGCCAGCGGCCAAGAGGGAGGCGGTACGCAGTATTTT	CASGQEGGGTQYF
TRBV6-5	NA	NA	TRBJ2-2	TGTGCCAGCAGTCTCGCCGGGGATGCGGGCACCGGGGCGTCGTTTTTT	CASSLAGDAGTGASFF
TRBV5-4	NA	NA	TRBJ2-1	TGCGCCAGTAGTATTGGGGGGCCGAAGGGGCGTTTTAATGAGAAGTTCTTC	CASSIGGPKGRFNEKFF
TRBV7-2	TRBD2	many	TRBJ2-3	TGTGCCAGCAGCTTAGTACGCCTAGCGGGAAGACCTAGCACAGGTACGCAGTATTTT	CASSLVRLAGRPSTGTQYF
TRBV5-6	NA	many	TRBJ1-5	TGTGCCAGCAGCTCGGGACAATTCAATCAGCCCCAGCATTTT	CASSSGQFNQPQHF
TRBV6-1	TRBD1	many	TRBJ1-1	TGTGCCAGTGGGGACAGGGGCGAGAACACTGAAGCTTTCTTT	CASGDRGENTEAFF
TRBV7-9	TRBD2	NA	TRBJ2-7	TGTGCCAGCGGCGACATGATAGCGGGTAGCTCCTACGAGCAGTACTTC	CASGDMIAGSSYEQYF
TRBV5-1	NA	few	TRBJ2-6	TGCGCCAGCCGGGTGAGCCACTCTGGGGCCAACGTCCTGACTTTC	CASRVSHSGANVLTF
TRBV28	TRBD1	many	TRBJ1-2	TGTGCCAGCAGTTCGGACAGGAACTATGGCTACACCTTC	CASSSDRNYGYTF
TRBV19	NA	many	TRBJ2-7	TGTGCCAGTAGTATTAGTCGGGGGGAGCAGTACTTC	CASSISRGEQYF
TRBV4-3	NA	many	TRBJ2-2	TGCGCCAGCAGCCGTACATACACCGGGGAGCTGTTTTTT	CASSRTYTGELFF
TRBV6-1	NA	once	TRBJ2-7	TGTGCCAGCAGTGGGGGATTGGCGGGGAGCTCCTACGAGCAGTACTTC	CASSGGLAGSSYEQYF
TRBV15	NA	many	TRBJ2-3	TGTGCCACCAGCAGAGATACTGGGTCAACAGATACGCAGTATTTT	CATSRDTGSTDTQYF
TRBV19	TRBD1	many	TRBJ1-6	TGTGCCAGTAGCGTGGACAGGGGAAATTCACCCCTCCACTTT	CASSVDRGNSPLHF
TRBV6-1	NA	NA	TRBJ2-3	TGTGCCAGCAGAGAGGGAGGAGTAGATACGCAGTATTTT	CASREGGVDTQYF